This TCR beta chain was recorded in a study of blood T cell repertoires in COVID-19. As for the study in general: The study drew acute and convalescent COVID-19 samples from the United States, Italy and Spain. PBMCs, B-cell-depleted T cells, or T cells were the source of the cDNA or gDNA that made up the material.

Germline CDR1 is SGHVS and CDR2 is FQNEAQ. With 4 bases clipped from V and 8 bases from J, the junction kept 11 bases outside the gene matches. CDR3 length: 15 amino acids. In the source study's methods: Cell counts per sample came from amplifying reference gene primers. Produced via immunoSEQ multiplex PCR; TCRdb's table is partial and in-frame only. V and J calls and clone size are as listed in that table; D and trimming were resolved from the DNA. Of about 74,000 clones in the sample, approximately 84% were seen once. This sequence originates from a human donor in a cohort sampled during active COVID-19. The chain employs TRBV7-8 and TRBJ1-2; TRBD1 matches 9 bases. Source material: peripheral blood. The chain's CDR3 is CASSSPGQGPGGYTF. The CDR3 nucleotides read TGTGCCAGCAGCTCGCCGGGACAGGGCCCGGGGGGCTACACCTTC.